This TCR beta chain was profiled in a study of blood T cell repertoires in COVID-19. Background on the study: Both acute and convalescent COVID-19 samples were obtained from the United States, Italy and Spain.

Patients of the Seattle cohort, enrolled during active infection, were followed longitudinally. Authors' methods: Amplification of reference gene primers was used by the study to estimate nucleated cell counts. Sequencing used immunoSEQ multiplex PCR; TCRdb keeps in-frame clones, though not all of them. V, J and clone size reflect that table, while D and trimming were determined from the DNA. Altogether about half a million clones are present, about 91% being singletons, with the ten largest covering 0.8% to 0.9%. From germline, CDR1 is MNHNY and CDR2 SVGAGI (reference sequence). This CDR3 region has 13 residues. V gave up 2 bases and J gave up 10 bases, with 12 bases separating them.

Material: peripheral blood. The rearrangement joins TRBV6-6 to TRBJ2-1, with D possibly TRBD2 on 5 matching bases. This TCR derives from a man aged 18 to 35 with COVID-19, enrolled during active disease. The CDR3 region has the DNA TGTGCCAGCAGTTACGGGGAAGGAGGCGAGCAGTTCTTC. Its translation is CASSYGEGGEQFF.